A selection of T cell receptor beta chains follows, all from one sample in a study of cytomegalovirus exposure and HLA in healthy donors. TCRdb's table, derived via immunoSEQ multiplex PCR, lists solely in-frame clones and lacks some. This table holds approximately 150,000 clones, about nine tenths found once. The sequencing input was PBMCs. The receptor source for this set is a man between 18 and 29 years old in good health and CMV-seropositive. Both conserved end residues are part of each CDR3. The order of the fields is clone size, CDR3 length, V gene, D gene, J gene, CDR3 protein, CDR3 DNA. The D gene is left open where the match is weak. Expanded clones are given a class, and other clones once, few, many or no size at all.

clone size: NA
CDR3 length: 13
V gene: TRBV5-1
D gene: NA
J gene: TRBJ1-2
CDR3 protein: CASSLEYSYGYTF
CDR3 DNA: TGCGCCAGCAGCTTGGAGTACAGCTATGGCTACACCTTC

clone size: NA
CDR3 length: 16
V gene: TRBV5-8
D gene: TRBD2
J gene: TRBJ2-7
CDR3 protein: CASAPVPLAGSYEQYF
CDR3 DNA: TGTGCCAGCGCCCCCGTGCCGCTAGCGGGGTCCTACGAGCAGTACTTC

clone size: NA
CDR3 length: 14
V gene: TRBV27
D gene: NA
J gene: TRBJ2-1
CDR3 protein: CASRRVASYNEQFF
CDR3 DNA: TGTGCCAGCAGACGGGTAGCCTCCTACAATGAGCAGTTCTTC

clone size: NA
CDR3 length: 14
V gene: TRBV11-2
D gene: NA
J gene: TRBJ2-7
CDR3 protein: CASSWYGSSYEQYF
CDR3 DNA: TGTGCCAGCAGCTGGTACGGGAGCTCCTACGAGCAGTACTTC

clone size: few
CDR3 length: 19
V gene: TRBV11-1
D gene: NA
J gene: TRBJ1-2
CDR3 protein: CASSLKGVKGKDLDYGYTF
CDR3 DNA: TGTGCCAGCAGCTTAAAAGGGGTCAAGGGGAAGGATCTGGACTATGGCTACACCTTC

clone size: NA
CDR3 length: 14
V gene: TRBV7-9
D gene: TRBD1
J gene: TRBJ1-4
CDR3 protein: CASSRTGMNEKLFF
CDR3 DNA: TGTGCCAGCTCCAGGACAGGGATGAATGAAAAACTGTTTTTT

clone size: NA
CDR3 length: 16
V gene: TRBV19
D gene: NA
J gene: TRBJ2-7
CDR3 protein: CASSSSGRGPTYEQYF
CDR3 DNA: TGTGCCAGTAGTAGTTCTGGGCGGGGGCCGACCTACGAGCAGTACTTC

clone size: NA
CDR3 length: 14
V gene: TRBV6-5
D gene: TRBD1
J gene: TRBJ1-1
CDR3 protein: CASSLQGRGAEAFF
CDR3 DNA: TGTGCCAGCAGCCTACAGGGGAGAGGGGCTGAAGCTTTCTTT

clone size: NA
CDR3 length: 13
V gene: TRBV27
D gene: NA
J gene: TRBJ2-2
CDR3 protein: CASSPMNTGELFF
CDR3 DNA: TGTGCCAGCAGTCCCATGAACACCGGGGAGCTGTTTTTT

clone size: NA
CDR3 length: 15
V gene: TRBV5-1
D gene: TRBD1
J gene: TRBJ1-5
CDR3 protein: CASSLQGQGGQPQHF
CDR3 DNA: TGCGCCAGCAGCCTACAAGGACAGGGAGGACAGCCCCAGCATTTT

clone size: NA
CDR3 length: 14
V gene: TRBV27
D gene: TRBD1
J gene: TRBJ1-2
CDR3 protein: CASSFWTGSYGYTF
CDR3 DNA: TGTGCCAGCAGTTTCTGGACAGGGTCATATGGCTACACCTTC

clone size: NA
CDR3 length: 14
V gene: TRBV6-4
D gene: NA
J gene: TRBJ2-7
CDR3 protein: CASSDRGPSYEQYF
CDR3 DNA: TGTGCCAGCAGTGACAGGGGCCCTTCCTACGAGCAGTACTTC

clone size: NA
CDR3 length: 15
V gene: TRBV5-6
D gene: TRBD1
J gene: TRBJ2-7
CDR3 protein: CASSSDRGFGYEQYF
CDR3 DNA: TGTGCCAGCAGCTCAGACAGGGGGTTCGGTTACGAGCAGTACTTC